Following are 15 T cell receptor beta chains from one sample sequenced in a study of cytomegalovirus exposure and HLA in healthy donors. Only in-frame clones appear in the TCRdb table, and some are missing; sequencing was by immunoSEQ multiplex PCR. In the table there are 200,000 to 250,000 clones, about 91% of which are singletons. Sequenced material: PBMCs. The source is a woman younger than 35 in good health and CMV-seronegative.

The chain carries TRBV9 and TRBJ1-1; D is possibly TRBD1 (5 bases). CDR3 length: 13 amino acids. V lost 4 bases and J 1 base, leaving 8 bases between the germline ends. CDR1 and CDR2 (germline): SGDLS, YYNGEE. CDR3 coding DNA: TGTGCCAGCAGCTCGACAGAGAACACTGAAGCTTTCTTT. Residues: CASSSTENTEAFF.

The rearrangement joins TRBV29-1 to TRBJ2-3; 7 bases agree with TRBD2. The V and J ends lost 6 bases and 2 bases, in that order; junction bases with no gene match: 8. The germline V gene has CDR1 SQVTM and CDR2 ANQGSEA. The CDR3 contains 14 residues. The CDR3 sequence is CSVFLAEDTDTQYF. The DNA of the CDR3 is TGCAGCGTCTTCCTAGCGGAAGACACAGATACGCAGTATTTT.

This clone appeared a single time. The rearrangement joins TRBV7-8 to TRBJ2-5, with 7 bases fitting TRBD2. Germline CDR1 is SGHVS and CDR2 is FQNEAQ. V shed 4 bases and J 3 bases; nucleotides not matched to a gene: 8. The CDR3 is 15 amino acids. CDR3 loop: CASSSSGTNKETQYF. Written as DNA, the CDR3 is TGTGCCAGCAGCTCCTCCGGGACTAACAAAGAGACCCAGTACTTC.

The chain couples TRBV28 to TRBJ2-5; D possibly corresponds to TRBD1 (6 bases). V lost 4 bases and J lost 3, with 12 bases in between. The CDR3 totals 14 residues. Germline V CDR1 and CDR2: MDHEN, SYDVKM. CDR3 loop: CASSSGQPEETQYF. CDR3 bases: TGTGCCAGCAGTTCTGGACAGCCCGAAGAGACCCAGTACTTC.

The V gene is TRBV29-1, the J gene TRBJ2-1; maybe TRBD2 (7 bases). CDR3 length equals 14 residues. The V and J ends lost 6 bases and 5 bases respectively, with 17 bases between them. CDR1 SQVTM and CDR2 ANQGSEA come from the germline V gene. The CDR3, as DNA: TGCAGCGTCCGGGGGGCGGAAAAAAACAATGAGCAGTTCTTC. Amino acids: CSVRGAEKNNEQFF.

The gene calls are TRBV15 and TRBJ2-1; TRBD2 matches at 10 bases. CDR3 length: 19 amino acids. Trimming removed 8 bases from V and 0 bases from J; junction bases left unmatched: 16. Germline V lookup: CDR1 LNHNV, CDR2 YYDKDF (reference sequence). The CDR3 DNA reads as TGTGCCACCCGACGACTTGAAAATAGCGGGAGGAGCTCCTACAATGAGCAGTTCTTC. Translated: CATRRLENSGRSSYNEQFF.

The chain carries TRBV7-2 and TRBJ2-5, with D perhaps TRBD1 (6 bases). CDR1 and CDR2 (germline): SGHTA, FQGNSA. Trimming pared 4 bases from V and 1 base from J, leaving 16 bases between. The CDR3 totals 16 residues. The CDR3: CASSSGVIQIQETQYF. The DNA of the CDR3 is TGTGCCAGCAGCTCAGGGGTTATACAGATCCAAGAGACCCAGTACTTC.

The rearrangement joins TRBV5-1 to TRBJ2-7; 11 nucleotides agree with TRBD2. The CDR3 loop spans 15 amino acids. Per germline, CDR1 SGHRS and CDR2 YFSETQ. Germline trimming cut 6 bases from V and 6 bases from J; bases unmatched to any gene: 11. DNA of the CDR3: TGCGCCAGCACAACAATAGCGGGAGGGCCCGCCGAGCAGTACTTC. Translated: CASTTIAGGPAEQYF.

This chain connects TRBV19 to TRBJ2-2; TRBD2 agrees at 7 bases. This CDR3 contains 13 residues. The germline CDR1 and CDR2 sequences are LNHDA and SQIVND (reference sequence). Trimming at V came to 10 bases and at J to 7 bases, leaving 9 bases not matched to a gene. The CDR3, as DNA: TGTGCCACCTCGGTGGGGAGGGGCGGGGAGCTGTTTTTT. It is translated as CATSVGRGGELFF.

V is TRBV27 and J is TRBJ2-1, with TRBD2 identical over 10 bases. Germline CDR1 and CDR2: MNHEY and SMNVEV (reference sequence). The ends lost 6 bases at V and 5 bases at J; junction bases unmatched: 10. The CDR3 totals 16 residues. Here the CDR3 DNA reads TGTGCCAGCAGGGCCTCCGGGACTAGCGCAAACAATGAGCAGTTCTTC. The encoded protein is CASRASGTSANNEQFF.

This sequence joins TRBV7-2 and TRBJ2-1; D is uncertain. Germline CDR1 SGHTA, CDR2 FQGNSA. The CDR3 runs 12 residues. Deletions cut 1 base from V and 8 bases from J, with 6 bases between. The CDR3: CASSLGLDEQFF. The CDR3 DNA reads TGTGCCAGCAGCTTAGGGCTCGATGAGCAGTTCTTC.

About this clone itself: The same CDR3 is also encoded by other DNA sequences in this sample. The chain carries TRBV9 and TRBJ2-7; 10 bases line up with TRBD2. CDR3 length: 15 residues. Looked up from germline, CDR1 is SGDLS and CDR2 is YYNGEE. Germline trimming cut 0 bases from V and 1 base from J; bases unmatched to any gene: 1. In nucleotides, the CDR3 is TGTGCCAGCAGCGTAGGGACTAGCGGTTCCTACGAGCAGTACTTC. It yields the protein CASSVGTSGSYEQYF.

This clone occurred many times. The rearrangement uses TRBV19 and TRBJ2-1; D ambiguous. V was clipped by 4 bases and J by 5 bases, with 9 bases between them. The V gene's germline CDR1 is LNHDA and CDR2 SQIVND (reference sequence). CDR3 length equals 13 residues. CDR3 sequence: CASSSIENNEQFF. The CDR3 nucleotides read TGTGCCAGTAGTAGTATTGAGAACAATGAGCAGTTCTTC.

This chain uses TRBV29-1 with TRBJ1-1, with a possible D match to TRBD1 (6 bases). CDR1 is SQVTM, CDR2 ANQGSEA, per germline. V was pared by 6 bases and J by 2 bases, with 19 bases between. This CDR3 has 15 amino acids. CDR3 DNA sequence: TGCAGCGTGGCCGGGACACCCGAAAAAAACACTGAAGCTTTCTTT. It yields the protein CSVAGTPEKNTEAFF.

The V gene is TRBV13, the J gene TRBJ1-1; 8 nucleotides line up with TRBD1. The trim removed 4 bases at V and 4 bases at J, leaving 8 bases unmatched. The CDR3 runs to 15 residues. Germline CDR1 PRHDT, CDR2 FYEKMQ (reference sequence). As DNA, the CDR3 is TGTGCCAGCAGCTCGGGGACAGGCTGGTCCACTGAAGCTTTCTTT. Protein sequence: CASSSGTGWSTEAFF.